This is a list of T cell receptor beta chains from one sample in a study of cytomegalovirus exposure and HLA in healthy donors. Data came from immunoSEQ multiplex PCR; TCRdb stores just in-frame clones and leaves some out. The top ten clones hold 1% of a sample with about 180,000 clones, around 85% of them seen once. The sequencing input was PBMCs. Receptors originate from a boy between 2 and 15 years old in good health and CMV-seronegative. CDR3s include the opening cysteine and the closing phenylalanine or tryptophan. Fields, in order: CDR3 protein, CDR3 DNA, V gene, clone size, CDR3 length, J gene, D gene. A D gene is named only where the DNA matches it firmly. Size tells how often a clone was seen (once, few, many) or the class of an expanded clone, and some rows leave it out.

CDR3: CASSSGGPLTKNIQYF
DNA: TGCGCCAGCAGCTCGGGGGGACCCCTGACCAAAAACATTCAGTACTTC
V: TRBV5-1
size: once
length: 16
J: TRBJ2-4
D: TRBD2

CDR3: CASRDRGKDPTNEKLFF
DNA: TGTGCCAGCAGGGACAGGGGGAAAGACCCCACTAATGAAAAACTGTTTTTT
V: TRBV28
size: .
length: 17
J: TRBJ1-4
D: TRBD1

CDR3: CAWSVGAEAFF
DNA: TGTGCCTGGAGTGTCGGGGCTGAAGCTTTCTTT
V: TRBV30
size: .
length: 11
J: TRBJ1-1
D: .

CDR3: CASSLRGLSTDTQYF
DNA: TGCGCCAGCAGCTTGAGAGGGTTAAGCACAGATACGCAGTATTTT
V: TRBV5-1
size: few
length: 15
J: TRBJ2-3
D: .

CDR3: CAWSRTGQETQYF
DNA: TGTGCCTGGAGTCGGACAGGCCAAGAGACCCAGTACTTC
V: TRBV30
size: .
length: 13
J: TRBJ2-5
D: TRBD1

CDR3: CASSLRTGKQETQYF
DNA: TGTGCCAGCAGCCTTCGGACAGGAAAACAAGAGACCCAGTACTTC
V: TRBV7-9
size: .
length: 15
J: TRBJ2-5
D: TRBD1

CDR3: CASSLGTGVGNTIYF
DNA: TGTGCCAGCAGCTTGGGGACAGGGGTTGGAAACACCATATATTTT
V: TRBV7-9
size: .
length: 15
J: TRBJ1-3
D: TRBD1

CDR3: CSVDPGVGTYEQYF
DNA: TGCAGCGTTGATCCGGGTGTCGGAACCTACGAGCAGTACTTC
V: TRBV29-1
size: .
length: 14
J: TRBJ2-7
D: .

CDR3: CASSKTIGNQPQHF
DNA: TGTGCCAGCAGTAAAACTATTGGCAATCAGCCCCAGCATTTT
V: TRBV28
size: .
length: 14
J: TRBJ1-5
D: .

CDR3: CASNPGQGQSYEQYF
DNA: TGTGCCAGCAACCCCGGACAGGGCCAATCCTACGAGCAGTACTTC
V: TRBV27
size: .
length: 15
J: TRBJ2-7
D: TRBD1

CDR3: CAISSTQGVAGANVLTF
DNA: TGTGCCATCAGTAGCACACAGGGGGTCGCTGGGGCCAACGTCCTGACTTTC
V: TRBV10-3
size: .
length: 17
J: TRBJ2-6
D: TRBD1

CDR3: CASSEALRTYIQYF
DNA: TGTGCCAGCAGTGAAGCGCTTCGGACTTACATTCAGTACTTC
V: TRBV2
size: .
length: 14
J: TRBJ2-4
D: .

CDR3: CASSLVGDTYEQYF
DNA: TGTGCCAGCAGTTTAGTTGGGGACACCTACGAGCAGTACTTC
V: TRBV28
size: .
length: 14
J: TRBJ2-7
D: .

CDR3: CASTWGLAGEKSTDTQYF
DNA: TGTGCCAGCACCTGGGGACTAGCGGGGGAAAAAAGCACAGATACGCAGTATTTT
V: TRBV28
size: .
length: 18
J: TRBJ2-3
D: TRBD2

CDR3: CASSPVGRDEQYF
DNA: TGTGCCAGCAGCCCCGTAGGGAGGGACGAGCAGTACTTC
V: TRBV7-9
size: once
length: 13
J: TRBJ2-7
D: TRBD2

CDR3: CASSAHWRDGSYNEQFF
DNA: TGTGCCAGCAGTGCCCATTGGCGGGATGGCTCCTACAATGAGCAGTTCTTC
V: TRBV2
size: .
length: 17
J: TRBJ2-1
D: .

CDR3: CASSPGISSDEQFF
DNA: TGTGCCAGCTCGCCCGGGATTTCGTCGGATGAGCAGTTCTTC
V: TRBV18
size: .
length: 14
J: TRBJ2-1
D: .

CDR3: CASSLGTGVIREKLFF
DNA: TGTGCCAGCAGCTTGGGCACAGGGGTAATAAGGGAAAAACTGTTTTTT
V: TRBV5-8
size: .
length: 16
J: TRBJ1-4
D: TRBD1

CDR3: CASSPSARERNEQFF
DNA: TGCGCCAGCAGCCCCTCCGCACGGGAGAGGAATGAGCAGTTCTTC
V: TRBV5-1
size: .
length: 15
J: TRBJ2-1
D: .

CDR3: CASSLTAGVNTEAFF
DNA: TGCGCCAGCAGCCTGACGGCCGGGGTGAACACTGAAGCTTTCTTT
V: TRBV5-1
size: .
length: 15
J: TRBJ1-1
D: .

CDR3: CASSPGQTYEQYF
DNA: TGTGCCAGCTCACCGGGACAGACCTACGAGCAGTACTTC
V: TRBV18
size: .
length: 13
J: TRBJ2-7
D: TRBD1

CDR3: CSVEDHTGLKGNTIYF
DNA: TGCAGCGTTGAAGACCACACAGGGCTCAAAGGAAACACCATATATTTT
V: TRBV29-1
size: once
length: 16
J: TRBJ1-3
D: .

CDR3: CASSLTGTGVVETQYF
DNA: TGTGCCAGCAGCTTAACAGGAACAGGGGTGGTAGAGACCCAGTACTTC
V: TRBV5-4
size: .
length: 16
J: TRBJ2-5
D: TRBD1

CDR3: CSARDRVANTEAFF
DNA: TGCAGCGCCCGGGACAGGGTCGCGAACACTGAAGCTTTCTTT
V: TRBV29-1
size: .
length: 14
J: TRBJ1-1
D: TRBD1

CDR3: CASSQVSSPLHF
DNA: TGCGCCAGCAGCCAAGTTTCGTCACCCCTCCACTTT
V: TRBV4-1
size: once
length: 12
J: TRBJ1-6
D: .

CDR3: CASSYLTGTLFYGYTF
DNA: TGCGCCAGCAGCTACTTGACAGGGACTTTATTCTATGGCTACACCTTC
V: TRBV5-1
size: .
length: 16
J: TRBJ1-2
D: TRBD1

CDR3: CASSLTTGGELFF
DNA: TGTGCCAGCAGTTTAACAACAGGCGGGGAGCTGTTTTTT
V: TRBV27
size: .
length: 13
J: TRBJ2-2
D: .

CDR3: CASSPSGGARGEQFF
DNA: TGTGCCAGCTCACCAAGCGGGGGGGCCCGAGGTGAGCAGTTCTTC
V: TRBV18
size: .
length: 15
J: TRBJ2-1
D: TRBD2

CDR3: CASSTDRGRNYGYTF
DNA: TGTGCCAGTAGTACGGACAGGGGGCGGAACTATGGCTACACCTTC
V: TRBV19
size: once
length: 15
J: TRBJ1-2
D: TRBD1

CDR3: CASSLGRAYEQYF
DNA: TGTGCCAGCAGCTTAGGCCGTGCCTACGAGCAGTACTTC
V: TRBV13
size: .
length: 13
J: TRBJ2-7
D: .

CDR3: CASSSRQNEKLFF
DNA: TGTGCCAGTAGTAGCCGACAGAATGAAAAACTGTTTTTT
V: TRBV19
size: .
length: 13
J: TRBJ1-4
D: .

CDR3: CASSQSRTSSGNTIYF
DNA: TGCGCCAGCAGTCAATCCCGCACGAGCTCTGGAAACACCATATATTTT
V: TRBV23-1
size: .
length: 16
J: TRBJ1-3
D: .

CDR3: CASSQEGGNTEAFF
DNA: TGCGCCAGCAGCCAAGAAGGGGGGAACACTGAAGCTTTCTTT
V: TRBV4-1
size: .
length: 14
J: TRBJ1-1
D: .

CDR3: CATTTTLDEAFF
DNA: TGTGCCACCACGACGACTTTGGATGAAGCTTTCTTT
V: TRBV19
size: .
length: 12
J: TRBJ1-1
D: .

CDR3: CASSRTGLLGTDTQYF
DNA: TGTGCCAGCAGCCGGACGGGACTACTGGGCACAGATACGCAGTATTTT
V: TRBV7-2
size: .
length: 16
J: TRBJ2-3
D: TRBD2

CDR3: CASSSRDGGSHGGLFF
DNA: TGTGCCAGCAGCTCCCGCGACGGAGGATCCCACGGGGGACTGTTTTTT
V: TRBV5-6
size: .
length: 16
J: TRBJ1-4
D: .

CDR3: CSVERGMSYNEQFF
DNA: TGCAGCGTTGAAAGGGGGATGTCCTACAATGAGCAGTTCTTC
V: TRBV29-1
size: .
length: 14
J: TRBJ2-1
D: .

CDR3: CASSLSGPGDEQFF
DNA: TGTGCCAGCAGTTTAAGCGGCCCGGGGGATGAGCAGTTCTTC
V: TRBV28
size: .
length: 14
J: TRBJ2-1
D: .

CDR3: CASSYWTGPETQYF
DNA: TGTGCCAGCAGTTACTGGACAGGACCGGAGACCCAGTACTTC
V: TRBV6-6
size: .
length: 14
J: TRBJ2-5
D: TRBD1

CDR3: CASSMAPPTDTQYF
DNA: TGTGCCAGTAGTATGGCCCCTCCCACAGATACGCAGTATTTT
V: TRBV19
size: .
length: 14
J: TRBJ2-3
D: .